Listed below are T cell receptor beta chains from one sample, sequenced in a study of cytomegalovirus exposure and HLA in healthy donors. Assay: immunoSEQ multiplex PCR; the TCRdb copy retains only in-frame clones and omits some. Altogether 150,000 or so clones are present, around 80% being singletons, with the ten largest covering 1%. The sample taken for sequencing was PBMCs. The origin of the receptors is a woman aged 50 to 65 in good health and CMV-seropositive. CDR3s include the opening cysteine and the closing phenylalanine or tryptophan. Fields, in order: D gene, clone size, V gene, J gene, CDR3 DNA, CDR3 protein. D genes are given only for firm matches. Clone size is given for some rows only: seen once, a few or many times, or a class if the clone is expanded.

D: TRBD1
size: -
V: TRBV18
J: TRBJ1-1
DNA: TGTGCCAGCTCACCACCGAGACAGGGCCGGAACACTGAAGCTTTCTTT
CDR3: CASSPPRQGRNTEAFF

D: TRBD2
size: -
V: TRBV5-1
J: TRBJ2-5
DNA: TGCGCCAGCAGCTTGGCCGCGGGCGGGGGGCAACAAGAGACCCAGTACTTC
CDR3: CASSLAAGGGQQETQYF

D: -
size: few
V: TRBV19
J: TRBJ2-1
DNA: TGTGCCAGTAGGAACAATAGGGCCGATGCGGGTTACAGCTCCTACAATGAGCAGTTCTTC
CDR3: CASRNNRADAGYSSYNEQFF

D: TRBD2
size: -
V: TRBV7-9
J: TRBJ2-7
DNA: TGTTCCAGCAGCTTAGGTCGGACTAGCGGGGGCTACGAGCAGTACTTC
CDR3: CSSSLGRTSGGYEQYF

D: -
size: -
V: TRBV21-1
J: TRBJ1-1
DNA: TGTGCCAGCAGCTCCACAGGAAAAGCTTTCTTT
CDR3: CASSSTGKAFF

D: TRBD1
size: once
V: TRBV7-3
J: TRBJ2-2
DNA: TGTGCCAGCAGCTTAAACAGGGGGACCGGGGAGCTGTTTTTT
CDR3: CASSLNRGTGELFF

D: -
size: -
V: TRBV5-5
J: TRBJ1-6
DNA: TGTGCCAGCAGCTTGGTTCCGTCTAAGGAGTCTTCACCCCTCCACTTT
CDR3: CASSLVPSKESSPLHF

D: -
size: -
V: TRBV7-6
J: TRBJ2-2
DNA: TGTGCCAGCAGTCCTACAGTGAACACCGGGGAGCTGTTTTTT
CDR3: CASSPTVNTGELFF

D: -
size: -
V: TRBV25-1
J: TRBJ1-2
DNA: TGTGCCAGCTCTCTGGACAGAGCCTATGGCTACACCTTC
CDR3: CASSLDRAYGYTF

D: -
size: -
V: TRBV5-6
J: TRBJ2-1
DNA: TGTGCCAGCACCAGGGCGCCACAGGGACCCTACAATGAGCAGTTCTTC
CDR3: CASTRAPQGPYNEQFF

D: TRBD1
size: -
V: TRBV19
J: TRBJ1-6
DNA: TGTGCCAGTACCCGGACAGGTTTGGCCCACTCACCCCTCCACTTT
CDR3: CASTRTGLAHSPLHF

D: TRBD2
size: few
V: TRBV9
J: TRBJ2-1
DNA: TGTGCCAGCAGCGTAAAGGGACTAGCGGGAGGGAAGGCCTACAATGAGCAGTTCTTC
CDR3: CASSVKGLAGGKAYNEQFF

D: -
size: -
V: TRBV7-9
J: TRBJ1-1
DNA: TGTTCCAGCAGCTTCGGCGGTTACACTGAAGCTTTCTTT
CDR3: CSSSFGGYTEAFF

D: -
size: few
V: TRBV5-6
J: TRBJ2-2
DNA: TGTGCCAGCAGCCCCCCACTGGCGAACACCGGGGAGCTGTTTTTT
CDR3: CASSPPLANTGELFF

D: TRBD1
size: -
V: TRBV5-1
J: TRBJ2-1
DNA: TGCGCCAGCAGTTCCGGGACAGGGCTAGGTGAGCAGTTCTTC
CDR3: CASSSGTGLGEQFF

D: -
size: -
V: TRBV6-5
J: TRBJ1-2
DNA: TGTGCCAGCAGTTTACAGGGTTCAGCACTCTATGGCTACACCTTC
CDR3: CASSLQGSALYGYTF

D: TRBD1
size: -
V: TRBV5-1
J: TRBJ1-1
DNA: TGCGCCAGCAGCCGGGACAGGAGGAACACTGAAGCTTTCTTT
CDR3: CASSRDRRNTEAFF

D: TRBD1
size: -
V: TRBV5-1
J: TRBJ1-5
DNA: TGCGCCAGCAGCTTGGGGGGGACAGTAAATCAGCCCCAGCATTTT
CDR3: CASSLGGTVNQPQHF

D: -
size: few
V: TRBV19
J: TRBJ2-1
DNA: TGTGCCAGTAGCGGGAGCACTTATGAGCAGTTCTTC
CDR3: CASSGSTYEQFF

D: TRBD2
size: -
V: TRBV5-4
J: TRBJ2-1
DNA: TGTGCCAGCAGCTTCGTTGGGTCGACAGCGGGGGGTGAGCAGTTCTTC
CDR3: CASSFVGSTAGGEQFF

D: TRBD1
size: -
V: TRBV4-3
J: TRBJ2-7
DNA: TGCGCCAGCAGCCAAGATACGCGACAGGGGCTCGAGCAGTACTTC
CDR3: CASSQDTRQGLEQYF

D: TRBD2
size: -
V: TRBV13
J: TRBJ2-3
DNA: TGTGCCAGCAGCTTGGCCTACCGGTTTGCGGGGGTCACAGATACGCAGTATTTT
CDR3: CASSLAYRFAGVTDTQYF

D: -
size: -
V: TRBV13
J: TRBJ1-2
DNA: TGTGCCAGCAGCTTATACCAGGGGAACTATGGCTACACCTTC
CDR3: CASSLYQGNYGYTF

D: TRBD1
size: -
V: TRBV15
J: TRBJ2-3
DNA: TGTGCCACCAGCAGAGAGGGACAGAAGACAGATACGCAGTATTTT
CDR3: CATSREGQKTDTQYF

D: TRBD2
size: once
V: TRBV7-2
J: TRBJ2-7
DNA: TGTGCCAGCAGCTTCCAACGGGGGGTCTACGAGCAGTACTTC
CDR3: CASSFQRGVYEQYF

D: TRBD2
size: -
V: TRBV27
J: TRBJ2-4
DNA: TGTGCCAGCAGCGGGGGGGATAGGCAGTACTTC
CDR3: CASSGGDRQYF

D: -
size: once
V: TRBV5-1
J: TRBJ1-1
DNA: TGCGCCAGCAGCTTGGCCGGACAAGGGAACACTGAAGCTTTCTTT
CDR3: CASSLAGQGNTEAFF

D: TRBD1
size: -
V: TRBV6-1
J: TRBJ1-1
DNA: TGTGCCAGCAGTAAAGACAGGGGAAACACTGAAGCTTTCTTT
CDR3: CASSKDRGNTEAFF

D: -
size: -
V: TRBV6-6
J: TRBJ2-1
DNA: TGTGCCAGCAGCCCGTCTAGGAATGAGCAGTTCTTC
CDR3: CASSPSRNEQFF

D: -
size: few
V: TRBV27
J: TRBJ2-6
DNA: TGTGCCAGCGGTCGGACAGGTGGGGGGTCTGGGGCCAACGTCCTGACTTTC
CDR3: CASGRTGGGSGANVLTF

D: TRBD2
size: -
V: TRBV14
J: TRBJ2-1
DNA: TGTGCCAGCAGCCCCCGGACTAGCGGGGGCCTGAGCTCCTACAATGAGCAGTTCTTC
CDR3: CASSPRTSGGLSSYNEQFF

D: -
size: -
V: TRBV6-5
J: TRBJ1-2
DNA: TGTGCCAGCAGTTACTCAGAGGGCTCCTATGGCTACACCTTC
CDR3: CASSYSEGSYGYTF

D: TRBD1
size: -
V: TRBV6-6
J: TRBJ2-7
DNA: TGTGCCAGCAGTTACGGGACAGGACGGGAGCAGTACTTC
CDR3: CASSYGTGREQYF

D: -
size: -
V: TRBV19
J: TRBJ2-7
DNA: TGTGCAAGTGGGCGGGGACCCAACGAGCAGTACTTC
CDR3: CASGRGPNEQYF

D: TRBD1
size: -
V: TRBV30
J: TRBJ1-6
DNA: TGTGCCTGGAGTGTAGTCAGGGGGAGTTCACCCCTCCACTTT
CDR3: CAWSVVRGSSPLHF

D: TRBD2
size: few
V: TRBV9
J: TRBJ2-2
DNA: TGTGCCAGCAGCGTAACGGGCGGGGGCACCGGGGAGCTGTTTTTT
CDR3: CASSVTGGGTGELFF

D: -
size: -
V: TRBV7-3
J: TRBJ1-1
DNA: TGTGCCAGCAGCTCCCCCGACACCGTCGGGAAAGCTTTCTTT
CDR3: CASSSPDTVGKAFF